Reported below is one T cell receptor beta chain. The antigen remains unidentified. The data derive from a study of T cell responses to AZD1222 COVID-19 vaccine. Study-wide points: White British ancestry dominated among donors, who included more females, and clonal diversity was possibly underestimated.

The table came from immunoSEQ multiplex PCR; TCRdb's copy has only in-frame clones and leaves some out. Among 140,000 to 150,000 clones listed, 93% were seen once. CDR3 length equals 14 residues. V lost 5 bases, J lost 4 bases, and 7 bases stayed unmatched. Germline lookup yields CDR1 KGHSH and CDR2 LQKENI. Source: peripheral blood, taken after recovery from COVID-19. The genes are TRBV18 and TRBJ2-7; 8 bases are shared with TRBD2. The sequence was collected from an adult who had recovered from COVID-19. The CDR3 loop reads CASSFPGRAYEQYF. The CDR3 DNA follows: TGTGCCAGCTCATTCCCCGGGAGGGCGTACGAGCAGTACTTC.